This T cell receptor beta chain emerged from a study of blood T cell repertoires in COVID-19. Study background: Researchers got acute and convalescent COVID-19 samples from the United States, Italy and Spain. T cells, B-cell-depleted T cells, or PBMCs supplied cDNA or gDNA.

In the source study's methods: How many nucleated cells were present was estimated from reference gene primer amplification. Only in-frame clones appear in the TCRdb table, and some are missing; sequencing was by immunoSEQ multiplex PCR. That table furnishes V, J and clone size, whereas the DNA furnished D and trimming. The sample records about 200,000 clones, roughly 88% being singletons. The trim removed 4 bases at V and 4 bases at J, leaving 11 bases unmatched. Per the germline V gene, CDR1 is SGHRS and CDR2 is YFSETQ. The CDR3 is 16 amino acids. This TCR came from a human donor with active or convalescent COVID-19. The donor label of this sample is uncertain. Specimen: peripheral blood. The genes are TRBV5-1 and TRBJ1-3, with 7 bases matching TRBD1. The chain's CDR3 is CASSQELSRGGNTIYF. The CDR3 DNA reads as TGCGCCAGCAGCCAAGAACTCTCCAGGGGGGGAAACACCATATATTTT.